These 16 T cell receptor beta chains originate from one sample sequenced in a study of cytomegalovirus exposure and HLA in healthy donors. Researchers ran the PCR with 60 Vbeta and 13 Jbeta primers. Profiled with immunoSEQ multiplex PCR; TCRdb holds only in-frame clones, not every one. Here the sample spans under 200,000 clones, roughly 70% being singletons. Sequenced input: PBMCs. These receptors all come from a woman between 50 and 59 years old in good health and CMV-seropositive.

V gene TRBV6-5 combines with J gene TRBJ1-2; D not certain. V was cut by 0 bases and J by 2 bases, with 10 bases left in between. CDR1 and CDR2 from the germline V gene are MNHEY and SVGAGI. The CDR3 contains 15 residues. CDR3 sequence (DNA): TGTGCCAGCAGTTACTCGGGAGGGCTAAACTATGGCTACACCTTC. The encoded protein is CASSYSGGLNYGYTF.

The chain has TRBV5-5 and TRBJ1-1; D unresolved. This CDR3 has 11 amino acids. Germline values: CDR1 SGHKS, CDR2 YYEKEE (reference sequence). Trimming took off 2 bases at V and 4 bases at J, with 3 bases between the two ends. The CDR3 nucleotides are TGTGCCAGCAGCTTTAGCACTGAAGCTTTCTTT. It yields the protein CASSFSTEAFF.

This clone has only one observation. CDR3 bases: TGTGCCACCAGCAGAGATACAGGAAGAACCCAGTACTTC. Translation gives CATSRDTGRTQYF. This sequence joins TRBV15 and TRBJ2-5, with a tentative D call TRBD1 (5 bases). The length of the CDR3 is 13 residues. V was shortened by 0 bases and J by 8 bases, with 10 bases between the two germline ends. Germline assignment: CDR1 LNHNV and CDR2 YYDKDF (reference sequence).

V usage is TRBV11-2 and J usage is TRBJ1-2, with a tentative D call TRBD1 (5 bases). The germline V gene has CDR1 SGHAT and CDR2 FQNNGV. This CDR3 contains 14 residues. Trimming stripped 1 base from V and 5 bases from J, with 11 bases between. CDR3 residues: CASSLGREGYGYTF. CDR3 in DNA: TGTGCCAGCAGCTTAGGCAGGGAGGGTTATGGCTACACCTTC. Full variable domain (outside the CDR3, taken from reference TRBV11-2 and TRBJ1-2): EAGVAQSPRYKIIEKRQSVAFWCNPISGHATLYWYQQILGQGPKLLIQFQNNGVVDDSQLPKDRFSAERLKGVDSTLKIQPAKLEDSAVYLCASSLGREGYGYTFGSGTRLTVV.

The rearrangement uses TRBV7-2 and TRBJ1-4, with D perhaps matching TRBD1 (5 bases). Germline CDR1 is SGHTA and CDR2 is FQGNSA. V was shortened by 4 bases and J by 8 bases, with 14 bases between the two germline ends. The CDR3 extends over 14 amino acids. CDR3 bases: TGTGCCAGCAGCTCTCCCAGGGTGGGGGAAAAACTGTTTTTT. This codes for CASSSPRVGEKLFF. Full variable domain (missing parts from reference TRBV7-2 and TRBJ1-4): GAGVSQSPSNKVTEKGKDVELRCDPISGHTALYWYRQSLGQGLEFLIYFQGNSAPDKSGLPSDRFSAERTGGSVSTLTIQRTQQEDSAVYLCASSSPRVGEKLFFGSGTQLSVL.

The CDR3 loop is CATIGTGWYEQYF. In nucleotides, the CDR3 is TGTGCTACAATCGGGACAGGGTGGTACGAGCAGTACTTC. V usage is TRBV10-3 and J usage is TRBJ2-7, with 9 nucleotides matching TRBD1. This CDR3 has 13 residues. Germline CDR1 and CDR2: ENHRY and SYGVKD.

The V gene is TRBV20-1, the J gene TRBJ1-1; the D gene is possibly TRBD1 (6 bases). The CDR3 extends over 10 amino acids. Germline V gene lookup returns CDR1 DFQATT and CDR2 SNEGSKA (reference sequence). Trimming cost V 5 bases and J 7 bases, with 8 bases left between them. This chain's CDR3 is CSAPTGEAFF. CDR3 DNA sequence: TGCAGTGCTCCGACAGGTGAAGCTTTCTTT.

The chain has TRBV7-8 and TRBJ2-1, with D maybe TRBD2 (5 bases). Germline CDR1 SGHVS, CDR2 FQNEAQ. Deletions cut 5 bases from V and 3 bases from J, with 11 bases between. The CDR3 consists of 14 residues. The CDR3 protein is CASSVRSGYNEQFF. The DNA for the CDR3 is TGTGCCAGCAGCGTCCGAAGCGGCTACAATGAGCAGTTCTTC.

Remarks on this clone: One end of the junction varies from germline; a read error may be responsible. Other DNA sequences in this sample translate to the same CDR3. The chain is built from TRBV5-6 and TRBJ2-1, with TRBD2 matching 10 bases. Germline CDR1 SGHDT, CDR2 YYEEEE. This CDR3 spans 16 amino acids. CDR3 amino acids: CASSLVKRGGRNEQFF. CDR3 DNA sequence: TGTGCCAGTAGCTTGGTGAAGCGGGGGGGCCGCAATGAGCAGTTCTTC.

This clone turned up a few times. This chain links TRBV5-4 with TRBJ1-1; D unclear. The CDR3 has 14 amino acids. Germline V lookup: CDR1 SGHNT, CDR2 YYREEE (reference sequence). The ends were cut back, 4 bases at V and 2 bases at J, with 12 bases in the middle. The CDR3 reads CASSLGERNTEAFF. The CDR3 DNA sequence: TGTGCCAGCAGCCTGGGAGAGAGAAACACTGAAGCTTTCTTT. The full variable domain, its missing parts supplied by reference TRBV5-4 and TRBJ1-1, is ETGVTQSPTHLIKTRGQQVTLRCSSQSGHNTVSWYQQALGQGPQFIFQYYREEENGRGNFPPRFSGLQFPNYSSELNVNALELDDSALYLCASSLGERNTEAFFGQGTRLTVV.

The chain carries TRBV7-3 and TRBJ1-1, with 7 bases lining up with TRBD1. The V and J ends lost 2 bases and 3 bases, in that order; junction bases with no gene match: 0. Germline V gives CDR1 SGHTA, CDR2 FQGTGA. The CDR3 runs to 13 residues. CDR3: CASSLGTDTEAFF. CDR3 DNA sequence: TGTGCCAGCAGCTTAGGGACAGACACTGAAGCTTTCTTT.

This chain joins TRBV5-1 and TRBJ2-1, with 11 bases identical to TRBD2. The germline gives CDR1 SGHRS, CDR2 YFSETQ. CDR3 length: 15 residues. Trimming at V came to 3 bases and at J to 5 bases, leaving 4 bases not matched to a gene. Here the CDR3 reads CASSSLAGGNNEQFF. In DNA, the CDR3 is TGCGCCAGCAGCTCGCTAGCGGGGGGTAACAATGAGCAGTTCTTC.

This clone came up a few times. The CDR3 sequence: CSVGTGRNEKLFF. DNA of the CDR3: TGCAGCGTTGGGACAGGGAGAAATGAAAAACTGTTTTTT. The chain uses TRBV29-1 and TRBJ1-4, with 8 bases identical to TRBD1. The CDR3 has 13 amino acids. V was pared by 4 bases and J by 5 bases, with 3 bases of the junction left unmatched. CDR1 and CDR2 (germline): SQVTM, ANQGSEA.

The chain has TRBV4-1 and TRBJ1-1; TRBD1 aligns across 8 bases. The length of the CDR3 is 14 residues. Trimming removed 0 bases from V and 11 bases from J; junction bases left unmatched: 8. Germline V CDR1 and CDR2: MGHRA, YSYEKL. In DNA, the CDR3 is TGCGCCAGCAGCCAAGAGGACAGGGTCATTATGGCTTTCTTT. Its translation: CASSQEDRVIMAFF.

The chain recombines TRBV9 with TRBJ1-1; D gene unclear. V was pared by 2 bases and J by 7 bases, with 12 bases between. The CDR3 totals 13 residues. Germline CDR1 is SGDLS and CDR2 is YYNGEE. For the CDR3, the DNA is TGTGCCAGCAGCGTCTTGGGAGGCAATGAAGCTTTCTTT. Translated, it gives CASSVLGGNEAFF.

The chain combines TRBV4-1 with TRBJ1-2; tentatively, D is TRBD1 (5 bases). V lost 4 bases and J lost 4, with 16 bases in between. Germline V gene sequence: CDR1 MGHRA, CDR2 YSYEKL. The CDR3 extends over 15 amino acids. The CDR3 loop is CASSPRSGLGYGYTF. The CDR3 DNA is TGCGCCAGCAGCCCGAGGTCAGGGTTGGGCTATGGCTACACCTTC.